The rows below give T cell receptor beta chains drawn from one sample of a study of PD-1 blockade in classical Hodgkin lymphoma. Measured with immunoSEQ multiplex PCR; TCRdb has only the in-frame clones, and not every one. Of approximately 30,000 clones listed, roughly 83% were seen once; the top ten hold about a fifth. The source material was peripheral blood mononuclear cells (PBMCs), sampled before the second cycle of nivolumab. The receptors were sampled from a human donor with classical Hodgkin lymphoma. CDR3s include the opening cysteine and the closing phenylalanine or tryptophan.

>TRBJ1-2|14|TRBV4-1
CASSQEGAFYGYTF
>TRBJ1-5|15|TRBV28
CASSTDRYGNQPQHF
>TRBJ2-3|14|TRBV5-1
CASSSGLATDTQYF
>TRBJ1-2|16|TRBV13
CASSLGGTGSGYGYTF
>TRBJ1-6|14|TRBV6-6
CASSYGPYNSPLHF
>TRBJ1-2|14|TRBV6-6
CASSQGGGNYGYTF
>TRBJ2-2|16|TRBV2
CASSEARSISVGELFF
>TRBJ1-3|14|TRBV7-9
CASMGLISGNTIYF
>TRBJ2-7|14|TRBV4-3
CASSQEMAQIEQYF
>TRBJ2-3|14|TRBV19
CASSGGAITDTQYF
>TRBJ1-1|13|TRBV5-8
CASSLGRYTEAFF
>TRBJ1-2|12|TRBV30
CASAPGYYGYTF
>TRBJ2-5|14|TRBV14
CASSQASGRETQYF
>TRBJ2-2|16|TRBV4-3
CASSQDLAANTGELFF
>TRBJ1-3|15|TRBV7-9
CASSLTGLSGNTIYF
>TRBJ2-1|17|TRBV28
CASSLYGTSGRYNEQFF
>TRBJ2-1|15|TRBV6-6
CASSYSTSGINEQFF
>TRBJ2-5|15|TRBV7-3
CASSLTRDSKETQYF
>TRBJ1-4|14|TRBV19
CASSKLGSNEKLFF
>TRBJ2-1|15|TRBV7-6
CASSPGTLTYNEQFF
>TRBJ1-1|15|TRBV27
CASSPLTGVGTEAFF
>TRBJ2-2|15|TRBV5-6
CASSGVGGNTGELFF
>TRBJ2-1|13|TRBV9
CASSVGGAGDRFF
>TRBJ1-2|13|TRBV4-2
CASSGGGSYGYTF
>TRBJ2-5|13|TRBV28
CASSRQGGETQYF
>TRBJ2-5|16|TRBV7-2
CASSLAGTSGRKTQYF
>TRBJ2-7|13|TRBV28
CASRAGHSYEQYF
>TRBJ2-4|15|TRBV4-3
CASSQAGTAKNIQYF
>TRBJ1-1|15|TRBV4-3
CASSHGWLQNTEAFF
>TRBJ2-7|13|TRBV30
CAWSADRGREQYF
>TRBJ1-3|14|TRBV6-5
CASSYSGSGNTIYF
>TRBJ2-5|14|TRBV6-5
CASSQQGEKETQYF
>TRBJ1-6|15|TRBV30
CAWAPGSSYNSPLHF
>TRBJ1-5|15|TRBV10-3
CAISESTGTNQPQHF
>TRBJ2-5|17|TRBV28
CASSRRPGQGVQETQYF
>TRBJ1-2|14|TRBV19
CASSSTGGGYGYTF
>TRBJ2-3|14|TRBV18
CASSRPGESDTQYF
>TRBJ1-1|15|TRBV7-9
CASSPMGGAGTEAFF
>TRBJ2-7|13|TRBV21-1
CASDGTGTYEQYF
>TRBJ2-3|16|TRBV10-1
CASSRLPETGRDTQYF
>TRBJ1-1|14|TRBV29-1
CSVPGTGGYTEAFF
>TRBJ1-5|12|TRBV19
CASSIGNQPQHF
>TRBJ1-4|15|TRBV19
CASSIPRQSNEKLFF
>TRBJ1-5|15|TRBV4-3
CASSQWGAESQPQHF
>TRBJ2-1|12|TRBV6-5
CARSWGTDEQFF
>TRBJ1-5|17|TRBV4-1
CASSQEGGRQGSQPQHF
>TRBJ1-5|13|TRBV7-2
CASCPGGHQPQHF
>TRBJ1-1|13|TRBV7-9
CASSLHRGTEAFF
>TRBJ1-2|16|TRBV7-2
CASSSREFWGRSGYTF
>TRBJ1-1|14|TRBV5-4
CASSTGGVGTEAFF
>TRBJ2-5|14|TRBV6-1
CASGDRGLEETQYF
>TRBJ2-6|16|TRBV7-8
CASSLRRAAGANVLTF
>TRBJ2-1|17|TRBV7-2
CASRLAGGPSSYNEQFF
>TRBJ1-1|13|TRBV5-4
CASSFAHNTEAFF
>TRBJ2-7|14|TRBV5-1
CASSLEWGSYEQYF
>TRBJ1-4|16|TRBV27
CASSLSLTGTNEKLFF
>TRBJ2-5|14|TRBV6-5
CASTGTGWGKTQYF